Below are 27 T cell receptor beta chains sequenced from a single sample in a study of identical twins. Using its own MiXCR run on the 5' RACE reads, TCRdb lists one record per CDR3 protein. There are 1.5 million to 2 million distinct CDR3 sequences in the sample; about 30% occur only once, and about 0.27% lies in the top ten. Specimen: cord blood. The receptors shown here come from a newborn girl in good health.

The chain is built from TRBV20-1 and TRBJ1-1; TRBD1 might be the D (5 bases). The germline V gene has CDR1 DFQATT and CDR2 SNEGSKA (reference sequence). This CDR3 region has 15 residues. V gave up 2 bases and J gave up 0 bases, with 13 bases separating them. This chain's CDR3 is CSARLAGRMNTEAFF. The CDR3 nucleotides read TGCAGTGCTAGACTGGCGGGACGGATGAACACTGAAGCTTTCTTT.

V is TRBV20-1 and J is TRBJ2-1; 12 bases align to TRBD2. This CDR3 comprises 14 residues. From germline, CDR1 is DFQATT and CDR2 SNEGSKA (reference sequence). The junction had 3 bases not matched to a gene; V was cut back by 5 bases and J by 4 bases. This CDR3 reads CSAGGLAGYNEQFF. DNA for the CDR3: TGCAGTGCTGGGGGACTAGCGGGTTACAATGAGCAGTTCTTC.

The V call is TRBV11-2, the J call TRBJ1-1; D uncertain. V lost 1 base and J 11 bases, leaving 14 bases between the germline ends. The length of the CDR3 is 13 residues. Germline V gives CDR1 SGHAT, CDR2 FQNNGV. The chain's CDR3 is CASSLGSLWEAFF. The CDR3 DNA sequence: TGTGCCAGCAGCTTAGGCTCGCTATGGGAGGCTTTCTTT. The full variable domain, completed using reference TRBV11-2 and TRBJ1-1, is EAGVAQSPRYKIIEKRQSVAFWCNPISGHATLYWYQQILGQGPKLLIQFQNNGVVDDSQLPKDRFSAERLKGVDSTLKIQPAKLEDSAVYLCASSLGSLWEAFFGQGTRLTVV.

This clonotype has just a few counts. J is TRBJ2-2 and V is TRBV11-1, with D tentatively TRBD2 (5 bases). CDR3 size: 16 residues. V gave up 3 bases and J gave up 7 bases, with 18 bases separating them. CDR1 and CDR2 (germline): SGHAT, FQDESV (reference sequence). The CDR3 bases are TGTGCCAGCAGCTTTCAACGAGGGTGGACGGACGGGGAGCTGTTTTTT. Protein sequence: CASSFQRGWTDGELFF.

This clonotype was found many times. This chain connects TRBV20-1 to TRBJ1-2; weak D call: TRBD1 (6 bases). The CDR3 extends over 13 amino acids. V was pared by 6 bases and J by 7 bases, with 18 bases between. Germline V gene lookup returns CDR1 DFQATT and CDR2 SNEGSKA (reference sequence). The CDR3 sequence is CSASDRLAVGYTF. DNA for the CDR3: TGCAGTGCCTCCGACAGGCTAGCGGTTGGCTACACCTTC.

This clonotype has only a few counts. The chain employs TRBV5-1 and TRBJ1-1, with a possible D match to TRBD1 (5 bases). The V and J ends lost 0 bases and 3 bases respectively, with 12 bases between them. The CDR3 covers 15 residues. CDR1 and CDR2 (germline): SGHRS, YFSETQ. In DNA form, the CDR3 reads TGCGCCAGCAGCTTGGCGAGGGGATGGGACACTGAAGCTTTCTTT. Its protein product is CASSLARGWDTEAFF.

This clonotype was detected once. The chain employs TRBV2 and TRBJ2-1; TRBD2 might be the D (5 bases). Germline-derived CDR1 and CDR2 are SNHLY and FYNNEI. The V and J ends lost 5 bases and 6 bases respectively, with 20 bases between them. This CDR3 is built from 16 residues. The CDR3 region has the DNA TGTGCCAGCAGTCGTCTTCCTCAGAGCGGTATCAATGAGCAGTTCTTC. As protein: CASSRLPQSGINEQFF.

This clonotype occurred many times. The chain recombines TRBV10-3 with TRBJ2-4; 7 bases align to TRBD1. This CDR3 comprises 14 residues. Germline trimming cut 6 bases from V and 1 base from J; bases unmatched to any gene: 3. CDR1 and CDR2 from the germline V gene are ENHRY and SYGVKD. The CDR3 loop is CAISPTGAKNIQYF. CDR3 coding DNA: TGTGCCATCAGCCCGACAGGGGCCAAAAACATTCAGTACTTC.

For the CDR3, the DNA is TGCAGTGCCCGACTAGCGGGGGGCCTTTCTTCAGCCAAAAACATTCAGTACTTC. It specifies CSARLAGGLSSAKNIQYF. The chain uses TRBV20-1 and TRBJ2-4, with TRBD2 matching 13 bases. Germline values: CDR1 DFQATT, CDR2 SNEGSKA (reference sequence). The CDR3 length is 18 residues. V gave up 6 bases and J gave up 0 bases; unmatched junction bases: 11.

The V and J genes are TRBV7-2 and TRBJ1-5; D remains unclear. Germline CDR1 reads SGHTA; CDR2 reads FQGNSA. The germline V and J ends were trimmed by 1 base and 4 bases, with 14 bases remaining between them. The CDR3 is 16 residues long. CDR3 protein: CASSLEGRVRNQPQHF. CDR3 bases: TGTGCCAGCAGCTTAGAGGGCCGGGTTCGTAATCAGCCCCAGCATTTT.

The chain recombines TRBV7-9 with TRBJ1-3, with D maybe TRBD1 (5 bases). The V gene lost 6 bases and the J gene lost 0 bases, with 9 bases spanning the gap. The CDR3 consists of 14 residues. Germline lookup yields CDR1 SEHNR and CDR2 FQNEAQ (reference sequence). This CDR3 is CASSRQTSGNTIYF. In DNA form, the CDR3 reads TGTGCCAGCAGTAGACAGACCTCTGGAAACACCATATATTTT.

The chain is built from TRBV7-2 and TRBJ2-1; TRBD2 agrees at 8 bases. CDR3 length: 16 residues. V was clipped by 2 bases and J by 6 bases; unmatched bases: 9. Germline assignment: CDR1 SGHTA and CDR2 FQGNSA. The CDR3, as DNA: TGTGCCAGCAGCTTACGTGGCGGGGGGCCGATCAATGAGCAGTTCTTC. Translation gives CASSLRGGGPINEQFF.

This clonotype was seen only a few times. The rearrangement uses TRBV13 and TRBJ2-3; D gene ambiguous. Trimming left V 8 bases short and J 2 bases short, with 5 bases between. This CDR3 contains 11 residues. Germline CDR1 and CDR2: PRHDT and FYEKMQ (reference sequence). The CDR3 protein is CASGITDTQYF. For the CDR3, the DNA is TGTGCCAGCGGGATCACAGATACGCAGTATTTT.

The chain combines TRBV27 with TRBJ2-7, with unresolved D. This CDR3 contains 14 residues. CDR1 is MNHEY and CDR2 is SMNVEV in the germline V gene (reference sequence). V was trimmed by 5 bases and J by 0 bases, leaving 11 bases between them. DNA of the CDR3: TGTGCCAGCAGTCCAAGACTGCGCTCCTACGAGCAGTACTTC. This sequence encodes CASSPRLRSYEQYF.

This clonotype showed up just a few times. The chain links TRBV6-1 to TRBJ1-2; D gene unclear. Trimming removed 0 bases at V and 3 bases at J, with 8 bases between. This CDR3 region has 14 residues. Per germline, CDR1 MNHNS and CDR2 SASEGT. The CDR3 region has the DNA TGTGCCAGCAGTGAAGCCTCGACACACTATGGCTACACCTTC. It translates to CASSEASTHYGYTF.

This clonotype was picked up one time. The chain employs TRBV5-6 and TRBJ2-2; perhaps TRBD1 as D (5 bases). The V end lost 0 bases, the J end lost 8 bases, and 14 bases lay between the germline ends. Germline V gives CDR1 SGHDT, CDR2 YYEEEE. CDR3 length: 15 residues. CDR3 amino acids: CASSLGGLMSGELFF. CDR3 in DNA: TGTGCCAGCAGCTTGGGGGGCTTAATGTCGGGGGAGCTGTTTTTT.

This CDR3 reads CASSLNVGNTEAFF. DNA for the CDR3: TGTGCCAGCAGCTTAAACGTGGGGAACACTGAAGCTTTCTTT. The chain links TRBV7-6 to TRBJ1-1; D unresolved. The V end lost 2 bases, the J end lost 1 base, and 8 bases lay between the germline ends. Germline V gene data show CDR1 as SGHVS and CDR2 as FNYEAQ. The CDR3 sequence is 14 residues long.

A few counts support this clonotype. The J gene is TRBJ2-1, the V gene TRBV6-6; D unclear. The J call may be in error: the DNA end matches TRBJ2-7 better. CDR3 length: 14 residues. Germline loops: CDR1 MNHNY, CDR2 SVGAGI (reference sequence). The DNA of the CDR3 is TGTGCCAGCAGGGACCTTAGCTCCTACAATGAGCAGTACTTC. This sequence encodes CASRDLSSYNEQYF.

V is TRBV6-2 or TRBV6-3 and J is TRBJ2-1, with a weak D call TRBD2 (6 bases). The end of the DNA is better explained by TRBJ2-7, so the J call may be wrong. The CDR3 length is 15 residues. Germline CDR1 and CDR2: MNHEY and SVGEGT. The CDR3 bases are TGTGCCAGCAGTTGGACGGGAGCATCCTACAATGAGCAGTACTTC. Amino acid sequence: CASSWTGASYNEQYF.

A note on this clonotype: The CDR3 carries no conserved terminal phenylalanine or tryptophan, so it likely arises from a read error. This chain uses TRBV12-3 or TRBV12-4 with TRBJ2-1; 12 nucleotides match TRBD2. The CDR3 runs to 19 residues. The ends lost 5 bases at V and 0 bases at J; junction bases unmatched: 11. CDR3 region: CASSRHLAGGRASYNEQFV. The CDR3 region has the DNA TGTGCCAGCAGTCGTCATCTAGCGGGGGGGCGAGCCTCCTACAATGAGCAGTTCGTC.

The chain joins TRBV6-6 to TRBJ2-3; 9 positions agree with TRBD2. The J segment lost 5 bases and the V segment lost 5 bases, leaving 8 bases of the junction unmatched. This CDR3 contains 15 residues. CDR1 is MNHNY, CDR2 SVGAGI, per germline (reference sequence). The CDR3 DNA reads TGTGCCAGCAGTCCCGGGCGGGAGGGCCAAGATACGCAGTATTTT. Translating it yields CASSPGREGQDTQYF.

V usage is TRBV6-1 and J usage is TRBJ1-2; a possible D gene is TRBD1 (5 bases). Trimming shortened V by 7 bases and J by 0 bases, and 12 bases separated the two germline ends. Germline-derived CDR1 and CDR2 are MNHNS and SASEGT. This CDR3 contains 14 residues. CDR3 nucleotide sequence: TGTGCCAGCACCCCCTTGACAGCTAACTATGGCTACACCTTC. Protein: CASTPLTANYGYTF.

V gene TRBV6-5 combines with J gene TRBJ2-1; 9 positions match TRBD2. Germline V gene lookup returns CDR1 MNHEY and CDR2 SVGAGI. V lost 10 bases and J lost 9; bases outside the gene matches: 10. CDR3 length equals 13 residues. CDR3 nucleotide sequence: TGTGCCACGACTAGCGGTGGGGAAGGTGAGCAGTTCTTC. This encodes CATTSGGEGEQFF.

The rearrangement uses TRBV29-1 and TRBJ1-6, with 7 bases fitting TRBD1. The V and J ends lost 4 bases and 10 bases, in that order; junction bases with no gene match: 4. There are 12 residues in the CDR3. The V gene's germline CDR1 is SQVTM and CDR2 ANQGSEA. The CDR3 nucleotides are TGCAGCGTTGGAGGGGGCGGATCACCCCTCCACTTT. It translates to CSVGGGGSPLHF.

This clonotype was recorded many times. The V call is TRBV6-2 or TRBV6-3, the J call TRBJ2-3, with D perhaps matching TRBD2 (6 bases). The CDR3 is 13 residues long. Germline CDR1 and CDR2: MNHEY and SVGEGT. The V gene lost 10 bases and the J gene lost 2 bases, with 13 bases spanning the gap. The CDR3 sequence is CATEGPPTDTQYF. The CDR3 bases are TGTGCCACGGAGGGACCCCCCACAGATACGCAGTATTTT.

This clonotype showed up many times. V and J are TRBV9 and TRBJ2-3; 7 nucleotides align to TRBD1. V trimming: 0 bases; J trimming: 1 base; junction bases outside the gene matches: 8. CDR1 is SGDLS and CDR2 is YYNGEE in the germline V gene. The CDR3 length is 17 residues. The CDR3 reads CASSVARQGTGTDTQYF. CDR3 nucleotides: TGTGCCAGCAGCGTAGCCCGACAGGGAACGGGCACAGATACGCAGTATTTT.

This chain links TRBV7-6 with TRBJ2-7, with 10 positions matching TRBD2. This CDR3 contains 15 residues. The ends lost 5 bases at V and 7 bases at J; junction bases unmatched: 11. Looked up from germline, CDR1 is SGHVS and CDR2 is FNYEAQ. The CDR3 bases are TGTGCCAGCAGCCCGGGACTAGCGATGAGCAATGAGCAGTACTTC. It codes for CASSPGLAMSNEQYF.